A selection of T cell receptor beta chains follows, all from one sample in a study of control samples from healthy donors and cancer patients. This table comes from immunoSEQ multiplex PCR, and its TCRdb copy is limited to in-frame clones, with some not included. This sample has some 100,000 clones, with 80% to 90% found just once. Material: blood. The receptors derive from a man in his thirties or forties in good health. Both conserved end residues are part of each CDR3. The order of the fields is clone size, V gene, J gene, D gene, CDR3 DNA, CDR3 protein. D genes are given only for firm matches. Only part of the rows carry a size: once, few, many, or a class if the clone is expanded.

-	TRBV9	TRBJ2-3	-	TGTGCCAGCAGCCATAGCGGCACAGATACGCAGTATTTT	CASSHSGTDTQYF
-	TRBV7-2	TRBJ2-7	-	TGTGCCAGCAGCTTAGCGGCGGGCTACGAGCAGTACTTC	CASSLAAGYEQYF
-	TRBV30	TRBJ1-2	-	TGTGCCTGGAGTCGGGGGGTGAGGATCTATGGCTACACCTTC	CAWSRGVRIYGYTF
few	TRBV20-1	TRBJ1-1	-	TGCAGTGCTAGTCCGCCGCAGGGCGCGGACACTGAAGCTTTCTTT	CSASPPQGADTEAFF
-	TRBV28	TRBJ2-3	-	TGTGCCAGCAGTCCCCGGAGTTCACTAGTGGCTTTT	CASSPRSSLVAF
-	TRBV30	TRBJ2-7	TRBD2	TGTGCCTCACGACTAGCGGGAGGGATTTACGAGCAGTACTTC	CASRLAGGIYEQYF
-	TRBV18	TRBJ1-3	-	TGTGCCAGCTCACCACAAGGCGGAAACACCATATATTTT	CASSPQGGNTIYF
once	TRBV6-1	TRBJ2-7	-	TGTGCCAGCAGTGAAGCGCCCGCACGGCCCGAGCAGTACTTC	CASSEAPARPEQYF
-	TRBV5-4	TRBJ2-1	-	TGTGCCAGCAGCTCACCTGGCCGGAGGGCGTTCTTC	CASSSPGRRAFF
-	TRBV12-5	TRBJ2-2	TRBD2	TGTGCTAGTGGGCAAACCGGGACTAGCTCCGGGGAGCTGTTTTTT	CASGQTGTSSGELFF
-	TRBV28	TRBJ1-2	-	TGTGCCAGCAGTTTATTCGGAGGCCTCTATGGCTACACCTTC	CASSLFGGLYGYTF
-	TRBV30	TRBJ1-5	-	TGTGCCTGGAACGTGGGAAGAGGCCAGCCCCAGCATTTT	CAWNVGRGQPQHF
-	TRBV6-2/TRBV6-3	TRBJ2-1	-	TGTGCCAGCAGTTACCCTCTCGGGGGCTTAAGCGGCTCCTACAATGAGCAGTTCTTC	CASSYPLGGLSGSYNEQFF
-	TRBV27	TRBJ2-5	-	TGTGCCAGCAGGGTTCTATCCGGAGAGACCCAGTACTTC	CASRVLSGETQYF
-	TRBV5-3	TRBJ2-1	-	TGTGCCAGAAGTTCTGAACGCAGCTCCTACAATGAGCAGTTCTTC	CARSSERSSYNEQFF
-	TRBV7-6	TRBJ2-3	-	TGTGCCAGCAGCCTCATACCCTCTAGCACAGATACGCAGTATTTT	CASSLIPSSTDTQYF
-	TRBV6-5	TRBJ1-2	-	TGTGCCAGCCCCGGGGTCCGGGAGAAGGACTATGGCTACACCTTC	CASPGVREKDYGYTF
-	TRBV18	TRBJ2-7	-	TGTGCCAGCTCACGACAGGCTAGCTCCTACGAGCAGTACTTC	CASSRQASSYEQYF
-	TRBV25-1	TRBJ1-4	-	TGTGCCAGCAGTGACAGGGGAAGGGAAAAACTGTTTTTT	CASSDRGREKLFF
-	TRBV28	TRBJ2-7	-	TGTGCCAGCAGTTTACCAGGCCTGGAGCAGTACTTC	CASSLPGLEQYF
once	TRBV4-2	TRBJ2-2	-	TGTGCCAGCAGCCAAGATCGAGAGTCGATGGGCGGGGAGCTGTTTTTT	CASSQDRESMGGELFF
-	TRBV29-1	TRBJ1-2	TRBD1	TGCAGCGTGCAAGGACAGGGGGCCGGTGGCTACACCTTC	CSVQGQGAGGYTF
-	TRBV6-6	TRBJ2-3	-	TGTGCCAGCACGCTGGAGGGACCCACAGATACGCAGTATTTT	CASTLEGPTDTQYF
-	TRBV20-1	TRBJ1-1	-	TGCGCTGAGGCAAGCCCCGCTGAAGCTTTCTTT	CAEASPAEAFF
-	TRBV6-5	TRBJ1-4	-	TGTGCCAGCAGTAATCAGTGGGATGAAAAACTGTTTTTT	CASSNQWDEKLFF
-	TRBV6-5	TRBJ2-2	TRBD1	TGTGCCAACGGACAGGGTATGGCCGGGGAGCTGTTTTTT	CANGQGMAGELFF
-	TRBV7-8	TRBJ1-1	-	TGTGCCAGCAGCTTAGGGTGGGACACTGAAGCTTTCTTT	CASSLGWDTEAFF
few	TRBV18	TRBJ1-2	TRBD1	TGTGCCAGCTCACCCGTACCCGCGGACAGGGCCCTCTATGGCTACACCTTC	CASSPVPADRALYGYTF
once	TRBV19	TRBJ1-3	-	TGTGCCAGTAGTATGGGGTGGACAGCTCGCAGTGGAAACACCATATATTTT	CASSMGWTARSGNTIYF
-	TRBV10-3	TRBJ2-5	-	TGTGCCATCGCTGCGCGGGTGGAAGGAGAGACCCAGTACTTC	CAIAARVEGETQYF
-	TRBV6-2/TRBV6-3	TRBJ1-5	-	TGTGCCAGCAGTTTAATTTATGGACAGCCCCAGCATTTT	CASSLIYGQPQHF
once	TRBV5-6	TRBJ2-5	TRBD1	TGTGCCAGCACTAAAATTCTCGGACAGGGGAGAAAAGAGACCCAGTACTTC	CASTKILGQGRKETQYF
-	TRBV12-3/TRBV12-4	TRBJ1-2	-	TGTGCCAGCAGTACAGAGTTTTATGGCTACACCTTC	CASSTEFYGYTF
-	TRBV14	TRBJ2-5	TRBD2	TGTGCCAGCAGCCACACTAGCGGGAGGTTAGAGAAGACCCAGTACTTC	CASSHTSGRLEKTQYF
-	TRBV28	TRBJ1-3	-	TGTGCCAGCAGTTTGGGGTCAGGGGAGGGAAACACCATATATTTT	CASSLGSGEGNTIYF
-	TRBV9	TRBJ1-3	-	TGTGCCAGCAGCACACAGACAGGCGAACGTGGAAACACCATATATTTT	CASSTQTGERGNTIYF
-	TRBV5-1	TRBJ1-1	-	TGCGCCAGCAGCCTGGACTCCGAGGGGCACACTGAAGCTTTCTTT	CASSLDSEGHTEAFF
-	TRBV24-1	TRBJ2-7	TRBD1	TGTGCCACCAGTGATGCGACAGGGGGCCGGGGATACGAGCAGTACTTC	CATSDATGGRGYEQYF
-	TRBV19	TRBJ2-1	TRBD1	TGTGCCAGTAGTATGGGAGGGAGCTGGACAGGGGAGAATGAGCAGTTCTTC	CASSMGGSWTGENEQFF
once	TRBV30	TRBJ2-7	TRBD2	TGTGCCTGGAGTGTACGGAGTCTAGCGGGAGCACGGGAGCAGTACTTC	CAWSVRSLAGAREQYF
-	TRBV7-9	TRBJ2-3	-	TGTGCCAGCAGCTCTACCCCGACTGCCACAGATACGCAGTATTTT	CASSSTPTATDTQYF
-	TRBV12-3/TRBV12-4	TRBJ2-1	-	TGTGCCAGCAGTTTATTCGGTCATGAGCAGTTCTTC	CASSLFGHEQFF
-	TRBV7-2	TRBJ1-1	-	TGTGCCAGCAGCGAAATCGTCCGGGTTTCCTTCGGTCCTGAAGCTTTCTTT	CASSEIVRVSFGPEAFF
-	TRBV6-1	TRBJ2-6	-	TGTGCCAGCAGTGAACAGGGCTCTGGGGCCAACGTCCTGACTTTC	CASSEQGSGANVLTF
-	TRBV19	TRBJ2-6	TRBD1	TGTGCCAGTAGTGCGCCGACAGGGTCTGGGGCCAACGTCCTGACTTTC	CASSAPTGSGANVLTF
-	TRBV7-2	TRBJ1-6	-	TGTGCCAGCAGCTCCCGGCCGAGGGGTAATTCACCCCTCCACTTT	CASSSRPRGNSPLHF
-	TRBV2	TRBJ2-3	-	TGTGCCAGCAGTTGGTTAGCGGTCACAGATACGCAGTATTTT	CASSWLAVTDTQYF
-	TRBV3-1/TRBV3-2	TRBJ1-5	-	TGTGCCAGCAGCCAGGGACTCCTCAATCAGCCCCAGCATTTT	CASSQGLLNQPQHF
-	TRBV7-3	TRBJ2-1	-	TGTGCCAGCAGCTTTTCCCCCACCAATGAGCAGTTCTTC	CASSFSPTNEQFF
few	TRBV11-2	TRBJ2-7	-	TGTGCCAGCAGTCTCTCTGACGGGAGCTCCTACGAGCAGTACTTC	CASSLSDGSSYEQYF
many	TRBV27	TRBJ1-6	TRBD1	TGTGCCAGCAGAAGACAAGGGACAGGGGATTCACCCCTCCACTTT	CASRRQGTGDSPLHF
-	TRBV28	TRBJ2-7	-	TGTGCCAGCACTGGATTCGACGAGCAGTACTTC	CASTGFDEQYF
-	TRBV15	TRBJ2-6	-	TGTGCCACCAGCAGCGAAAGTCCAGGGGCCGGGGCCAACGCCCTGACTTTC	CATSSESPGAGANALTF